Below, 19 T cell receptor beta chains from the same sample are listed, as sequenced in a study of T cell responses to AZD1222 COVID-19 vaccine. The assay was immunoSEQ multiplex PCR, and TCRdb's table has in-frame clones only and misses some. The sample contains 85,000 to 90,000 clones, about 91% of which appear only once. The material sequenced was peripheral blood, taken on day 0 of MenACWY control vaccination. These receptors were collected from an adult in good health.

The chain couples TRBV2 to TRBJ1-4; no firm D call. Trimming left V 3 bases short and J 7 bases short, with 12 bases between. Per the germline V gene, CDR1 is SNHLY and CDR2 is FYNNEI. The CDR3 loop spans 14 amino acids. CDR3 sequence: CASSDVLRGEKLFF. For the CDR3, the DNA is TGTGCCAGCAGTGATGTCCTGCGGGGTGAAAAACTGTTTTTT.

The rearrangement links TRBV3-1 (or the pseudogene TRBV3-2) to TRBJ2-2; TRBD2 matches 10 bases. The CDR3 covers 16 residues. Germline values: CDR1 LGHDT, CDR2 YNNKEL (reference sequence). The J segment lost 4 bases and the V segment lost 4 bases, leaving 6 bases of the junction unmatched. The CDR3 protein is CASSPRLAGGTGELFF. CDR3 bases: TGTGCCAGCAGCCCCCGACTAGCGGGCGGCACCGGGGAGCTGTTTTTT.

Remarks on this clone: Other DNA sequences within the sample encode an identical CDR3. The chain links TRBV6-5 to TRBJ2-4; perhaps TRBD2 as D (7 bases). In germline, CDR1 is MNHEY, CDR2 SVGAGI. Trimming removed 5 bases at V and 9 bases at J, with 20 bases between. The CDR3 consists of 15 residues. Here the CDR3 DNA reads TGTGCCAGCAGTCCTCCCGGGACGGGGGGCGGCATTCAGTACTTC. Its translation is CASSPPGTGGGIQYF.

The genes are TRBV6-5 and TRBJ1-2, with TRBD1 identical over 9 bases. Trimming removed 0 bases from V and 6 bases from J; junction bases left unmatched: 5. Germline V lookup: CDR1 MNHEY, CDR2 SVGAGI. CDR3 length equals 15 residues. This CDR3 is CASSYSMGQGNGYTF. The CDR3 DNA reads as TGTGCCAGCAGTTACTCGATGGGACAGGGTAATGGCTACACCTTC.

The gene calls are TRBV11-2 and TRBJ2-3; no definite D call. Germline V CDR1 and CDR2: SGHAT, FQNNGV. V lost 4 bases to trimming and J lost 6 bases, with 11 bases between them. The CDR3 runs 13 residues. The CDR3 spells CASSSPPQDTQYF. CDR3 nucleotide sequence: TGTGCCAGCAGCTCCCCCCCACAGGATACGCAGTATTTT.

CDR3 amino acids: CATTASYNEQFF. For the CDR3, the DNA is TGTGCCACCACGGCATCCTACAATGAGCAGTTCTTC. The V call is TRBV15, the J call TRBJ2-1; no clear D gene. Between the trimmed V and J ends, which lost 7 bases and 1 base, there was a span of 5 bases. Germline CDR1 reads LNHNV; CDR2 reads YYDKDF (reference sequence). The CDR3 is 12 residues long. The full variable domain, in which reference TRBV15 and TRBJ2-1 provide the parts outside the CDR3, is DAMVIQNPRYQVTQFGKPVTLSCSQTLNHNVMYWYQQKSSQAPKLLFHYYDKDFNNEADTPDNFQSRRPNTSFCFLDIRSPGLGDTAMYLCATTASYNEQFFGPGTRLTVL.

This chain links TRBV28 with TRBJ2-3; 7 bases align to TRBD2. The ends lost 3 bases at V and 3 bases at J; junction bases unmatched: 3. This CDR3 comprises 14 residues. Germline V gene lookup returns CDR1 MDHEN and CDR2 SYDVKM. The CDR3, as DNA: TGTGCCAGCAGTTTCCTTAGCGGGACAGATACGCAGTATTTT. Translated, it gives CASSFLSGTDTQYF.

CDR3 nucleotide sequence: TGCGCCAGCAGCATGACTTCAGGGAGTCAGACAGATACGCAGTATTTT. The encoded protein is CASSMTSGSQTDTQYF. The rearrangement uses TRBV5-1 and TRBJ2-3; D possibly matches TRBD1 or TRBD2 (5 bases each). From germline, CDR1 is SGHRS and CDR2 YFSETQ. Trimming left V 4 bases short and J 3 bases short, with 18 bases between. This CDR3 has 16 amino acids.

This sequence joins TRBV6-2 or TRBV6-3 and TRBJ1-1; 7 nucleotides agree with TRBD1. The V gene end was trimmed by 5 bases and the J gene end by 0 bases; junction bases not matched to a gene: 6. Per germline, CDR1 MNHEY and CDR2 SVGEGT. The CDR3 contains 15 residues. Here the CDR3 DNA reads TGTGCCAGCAGTAACAGGGGTCGCATGAACACTGAAGCTTTCTTT. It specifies CASSNRGRMNTEAFF.

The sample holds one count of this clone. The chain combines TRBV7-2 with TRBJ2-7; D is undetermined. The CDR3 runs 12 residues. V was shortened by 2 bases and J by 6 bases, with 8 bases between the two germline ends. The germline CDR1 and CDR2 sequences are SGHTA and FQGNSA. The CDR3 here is CASSLSPSEQYF. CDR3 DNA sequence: TGTGCCAGCAGCTTATCCCCCTCCGAGCAGTACTTC.

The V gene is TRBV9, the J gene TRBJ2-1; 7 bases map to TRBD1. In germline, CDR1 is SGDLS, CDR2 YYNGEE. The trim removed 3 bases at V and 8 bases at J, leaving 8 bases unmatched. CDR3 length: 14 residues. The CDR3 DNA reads TGTGCCAGCAGCGATGGACAGGTCATGGATGAGCAGTTCTTC. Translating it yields CASSDGQVMDEQFF.

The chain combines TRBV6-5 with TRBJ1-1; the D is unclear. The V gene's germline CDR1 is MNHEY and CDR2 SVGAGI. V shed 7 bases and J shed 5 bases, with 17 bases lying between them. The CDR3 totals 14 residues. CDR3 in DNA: TGTGCCAGCACCGAAGAGGTGCGGGGAACTGAAGCTTTCTTT. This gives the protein CASTEEVRGTEAFF.

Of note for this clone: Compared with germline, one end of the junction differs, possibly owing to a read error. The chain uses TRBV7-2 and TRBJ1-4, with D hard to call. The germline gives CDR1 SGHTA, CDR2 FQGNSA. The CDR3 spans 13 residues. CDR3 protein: CASNLNIGEKLFF. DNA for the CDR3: TGTGCCAGCAACTTAAACATAGGGGAAAAACTGTTTTTT.

The DNA for the CDR3 is TGTGCCAGCAGCAAAGCGGGACTAGCGGGGGGGCCGGGTAATGAGCAGTTCTTC. Its protein is CASSKAGLAGGPGNEQFF. The J gene is TRBJ2-1, the V gene TRBV21-1; the table's D call of TRBD2 was not tested on the DNA. TRBV21-1 is tagged as a pseudogene. The CDR3 sequence is 18 residues long.

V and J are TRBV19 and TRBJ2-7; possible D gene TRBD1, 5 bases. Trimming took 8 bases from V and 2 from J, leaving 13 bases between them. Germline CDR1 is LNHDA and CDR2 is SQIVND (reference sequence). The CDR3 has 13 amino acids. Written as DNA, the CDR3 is TGTGCCAGTCAGGAGACAGTTACCTACGAGCAGTACTTC. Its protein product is CASQETVTYEQYF.

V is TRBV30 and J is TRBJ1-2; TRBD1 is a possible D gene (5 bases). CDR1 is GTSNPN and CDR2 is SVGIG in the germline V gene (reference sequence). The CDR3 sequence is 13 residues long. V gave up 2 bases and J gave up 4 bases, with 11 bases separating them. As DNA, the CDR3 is TGTGCCTGGAGTCCCGGGGGGGGCTATGGCTACACCTTC. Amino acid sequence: CAWSPGGGYGYTF.

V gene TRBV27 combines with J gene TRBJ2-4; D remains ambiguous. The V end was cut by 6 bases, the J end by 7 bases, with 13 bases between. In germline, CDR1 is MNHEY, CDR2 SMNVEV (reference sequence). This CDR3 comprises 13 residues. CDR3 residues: CASSLVLGNIQYF. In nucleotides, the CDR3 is TGTGCCAGCAGCCTGGTTTTGGGGAACATTCAGTACTTC.

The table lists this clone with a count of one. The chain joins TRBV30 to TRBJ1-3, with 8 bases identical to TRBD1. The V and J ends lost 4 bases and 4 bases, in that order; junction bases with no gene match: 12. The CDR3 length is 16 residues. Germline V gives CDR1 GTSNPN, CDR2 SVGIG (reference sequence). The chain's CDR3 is CAWTRFDRGSGNTIYF. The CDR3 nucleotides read TGTGCCTGGACCCGGTTCGACAGGGGCTCAGGAAACACCATATATTTT.

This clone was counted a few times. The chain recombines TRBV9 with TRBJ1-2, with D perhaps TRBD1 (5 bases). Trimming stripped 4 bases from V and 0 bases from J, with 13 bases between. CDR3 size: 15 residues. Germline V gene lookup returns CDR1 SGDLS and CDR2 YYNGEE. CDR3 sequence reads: CASSRDAGANYGYTF. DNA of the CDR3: TGTGCCAGCAGCCGGGACGCCGGTGCTAACTATGGCTACACCTTC.